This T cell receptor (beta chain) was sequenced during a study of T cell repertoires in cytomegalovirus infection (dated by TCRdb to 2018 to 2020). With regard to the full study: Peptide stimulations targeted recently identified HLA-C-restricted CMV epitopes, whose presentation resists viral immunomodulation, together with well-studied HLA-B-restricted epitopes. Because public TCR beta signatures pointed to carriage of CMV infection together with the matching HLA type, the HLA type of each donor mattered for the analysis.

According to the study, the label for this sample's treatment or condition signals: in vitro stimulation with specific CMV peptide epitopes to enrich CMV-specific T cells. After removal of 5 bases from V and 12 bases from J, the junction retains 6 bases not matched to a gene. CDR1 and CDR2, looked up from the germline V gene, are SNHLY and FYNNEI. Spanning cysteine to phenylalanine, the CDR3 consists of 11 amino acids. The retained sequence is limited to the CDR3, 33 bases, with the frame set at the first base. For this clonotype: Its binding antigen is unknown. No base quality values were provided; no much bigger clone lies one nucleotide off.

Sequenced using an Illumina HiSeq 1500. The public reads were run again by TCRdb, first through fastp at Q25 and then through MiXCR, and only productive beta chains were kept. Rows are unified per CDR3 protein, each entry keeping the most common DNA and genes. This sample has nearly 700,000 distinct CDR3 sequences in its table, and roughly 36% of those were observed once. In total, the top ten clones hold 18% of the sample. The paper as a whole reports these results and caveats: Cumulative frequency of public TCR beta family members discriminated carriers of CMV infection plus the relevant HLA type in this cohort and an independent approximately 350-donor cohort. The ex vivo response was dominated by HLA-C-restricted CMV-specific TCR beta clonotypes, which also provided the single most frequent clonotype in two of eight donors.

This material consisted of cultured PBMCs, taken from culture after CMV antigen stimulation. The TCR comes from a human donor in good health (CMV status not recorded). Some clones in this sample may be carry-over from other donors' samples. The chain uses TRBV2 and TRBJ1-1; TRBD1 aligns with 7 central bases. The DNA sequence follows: TGTGCCAGCAGTTTACAGGGGCCTTCTTTCTTT. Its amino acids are CASSLQGPSFF.